These 12 T cell receptor beta chains share one sample of origin, sequenced in a study of T cells in Graves' hyperthyroidism and ophthalmopathy. TCR beta CDR3 region amplification was performed from RNA transcripts. First-round RT-PCR with HTBI primers amplified the TCR CDR3 region. MiXCR was run by TCRdb on the multiplex PCR reads, yielding one entry per CDR3 protein. The repertoire holds over 500,000 distinct CDR3 sequences, with approximately 49% as singletons. Sequencing used peripheral blood or thyroid tissue (not recorded which). Receptor source: an adult woman with Graves' disease, either hyperthyroidism or ophthalmopathy (not recorded which).

The gene calls are TRBV19 and TRBJ1-1; no clear D. Looked up from germline, CDR1 is LNHDA and CDR2 is SQIVND (reference sequence). Trimming cost V 11 bases and J 1 base, with 23 bases left between them. This CDR3 has 16 amino acids. This CDR3 is CAWLPRSFKGNTEAFF. In nucleotides, the CDR3 is TGTGCCTGGTTGCCCCGGTCCTTCAAGGGGAACACTGAAGCTTTCTTT. Using reference TRBV19 and TRBJ1-1 for the parts outside the CDR3, the full variable domain is DGGITQSPKYLFRKEGQNVTLSCEQNLNHDAMYWYRQDPGQGLRLIYYSQIVNDFQKGDIAEGYSVSREKKESFPLTVTSAQKNPTAFYLCAWLPRSFKGNTEAFFGQGTRLTVV.

Many counts were recorded for this clonotype. The chain has TRBV10-3 and TRBJ2-5; TRBD2 might be the D (6 bases). The CDR3 loop spans 14 amino acids. The V end lost 6 bases, the J end lost 1 base, and 12 bases lay between the germline ends. CDR1 and CDR2 (germline): ENHRY, SYGVKD. In nucleotides, the CDR3 is TGTGCCATCAGGGGGAGTAGCGGCCAAGAGACCCAGTACTTC. Translating it yields CAIRGSSGQETQYF.

V and J are TRBV18 and TRBJ2-6, with a possible D match to TRBD1 (6 bases). The V end was cut by 3 bases, the J end by 2 bases, with 11 bases between. Germline-derived CDR1 and CDR2 are KGHSH and LQKENI. The CDR3 runs to 16 residues. The CDR3 loop is CASSPSSGAGANVLTF. The CDR3 DNA follows: TGTGCCAGCTCACCCTCTTCAGGGGCTGGGGCCAACGTCCTGACTTTC. The whole variable domain, filled in from reference TRBV18 and TRBJ2-6, reads NAGVMQNPRHLVRRRGQEARLRCSPMKGHSHVYWYRQLPEEGLKFMVYLQKENIIDESGMPKERFSAEFPKEGPSILRIQQVVRGDSAAYFCASSPSSGAGANVLTFGAGSRLTVL.

V is TRBV25-1 and J is TRBJ1-5; the D is unclear. With 5 bases removed from V and 0 bases from J, the gap between germline ends came to 14 bases. CDR1 and CDR2 from the germline V gene are MGHDK and SYGVNS. CDR3 length: 16 residues. In DNA, the CDR3 is TGTGCCAGCAGTTTATACCCAGGTTATAGCAATCAGCCCCAGCATTTT. Amino acids: CASSLYPGYSNQPQHF.

This clonotype occurred a few times. The genes are TRBV5-2 and TRBJ1-1. TRBV5-2 is a documented pseudogene. CDR3 size: 13 residues. CDR3 coding DNA: TGTGCCAGCAAAGATTTAATGAACACTGAAGCTTTCTTT. Its protein product is CASKDLMNTEAFF.

The chain is built from TRBV7-2 and TRBJ1-5; D perhaps matches TRBD1 (5 bases). Germline CDR1 is SGHTA and CDR2 is FQGNSA. Trimming shortened V by 4 bases and J by 1 base, and 11 bases separated the two germline ends. The CDR3 is 15 residues long. CDR3 residues: CASSSDGGSNQPQHF. The CDR3 DNA reads TGTGCCAGCAGCTCTGACGGGGGGAGCAATCAGCCCCAGCATTTT.

This clonotype was recorded once. The chain carries TRBV28 and TRBJ2-7; a possible D gene is TRBD1 (6 bases). The CDR3 extends over 13 amino acids. The germline gives CDR1 MDHEN, CDR2 SYDVKM. V dropped 2 bases and J dropped 5 bases, with 10 bases sitting between them. The DNA for the CDR3 is TGTGCCAGCAGTTTACGTCGACAGGACGAGCAGTACTTC. It yields the protein CASSLRRQDEQYF.

The rearrangement joins TRBV10-3 to TRBJ2-7, with TRBD2 identical over 9 bases. The CDR3 spans 13 residues. Trimming at V came to 11 bases and at J to 2 bases, leaving 7 bases not matched to a gene. Germline V gene lookup returns CDR1 ENHRY and CDR2 SYGVKD. This CDR3 is CAAQGTSTYEQYF. As DNA, the CDR3 is TGTGCCGCCCAAGGGACTAGCACCTACGAGCAGTACTTC.

A remark on this clonotype: No conserved phenylalanine or tryptophan ends this CDR3, so it is likely a read error. It is unclear where the CDR3 begins or ends on the DNA, so no DNA is shown, and the CDR3 is as TCRdb lists it. This sequence joins TRBV7-9 and TRBJ1-4; whether TRBD1, the table's D call, matches the DNA was not checked. Per germline, CDR1 SEHNR and CDR2 FQNEAQ (reference sequence). Both ends counted, the CDR3 spans 9 residues. The CDR3 region is CASSRDTNY.

This clonotype was detected only a few times. The rearrangement uses TRBV20-1 and TRBJ2-5; 10 bases line up with TRBD2. CDR1 is DFQATT, CDR2 SNEGSKA, per germline (reference sequence). The CDR3 is 16 amino acids. Germline trimming cut 4 bases from V and 4 bases from J; bases unmatched to any gene: 12. CDR3 region: CSATSGLAVQSETQYF. In DNA form, the CDR3 reads TGCAGTGCTACCTCCGGACTAGCGGTACAATCAGAGACCCAGTACTTC.

The J gene is TRBJ1-6, the V gene TRBV2, with D perhaps matching TRBD1 (5 bases). V lost 5 bases and J 5 bases, leaving 22 bases between the germline ends. The CDR3 is 18 residues long. Germline V CDR1 and CDR2: SNHLY, FYNNEI. As DNA, the CDR3 is TGTGCCAGCAGTTCGACTAGCGGGAGGGGCACAGATAATTCACCCCTCCACTTT. Translating gives CASSSTSGRGTDNSPLHF.

This clonotype was counted at least ten times. This sequence joins TRBV7-2 and TRBJ2-5, with D unclear. Germline-derived CDR1 and CDR2 are SGHTA and FQGNSA. The CDR3 sequence is 16 residues long. V was pared by 1 base and J by 0 bases, with 12 bases between. The CDR3 DNA reads as TGTGCCAGCAGCTTAGTTCCGGCCGGGTACCAAGAGACCCAGTACTTC. This sequence encodes CASSLVPAGYQETQYF.